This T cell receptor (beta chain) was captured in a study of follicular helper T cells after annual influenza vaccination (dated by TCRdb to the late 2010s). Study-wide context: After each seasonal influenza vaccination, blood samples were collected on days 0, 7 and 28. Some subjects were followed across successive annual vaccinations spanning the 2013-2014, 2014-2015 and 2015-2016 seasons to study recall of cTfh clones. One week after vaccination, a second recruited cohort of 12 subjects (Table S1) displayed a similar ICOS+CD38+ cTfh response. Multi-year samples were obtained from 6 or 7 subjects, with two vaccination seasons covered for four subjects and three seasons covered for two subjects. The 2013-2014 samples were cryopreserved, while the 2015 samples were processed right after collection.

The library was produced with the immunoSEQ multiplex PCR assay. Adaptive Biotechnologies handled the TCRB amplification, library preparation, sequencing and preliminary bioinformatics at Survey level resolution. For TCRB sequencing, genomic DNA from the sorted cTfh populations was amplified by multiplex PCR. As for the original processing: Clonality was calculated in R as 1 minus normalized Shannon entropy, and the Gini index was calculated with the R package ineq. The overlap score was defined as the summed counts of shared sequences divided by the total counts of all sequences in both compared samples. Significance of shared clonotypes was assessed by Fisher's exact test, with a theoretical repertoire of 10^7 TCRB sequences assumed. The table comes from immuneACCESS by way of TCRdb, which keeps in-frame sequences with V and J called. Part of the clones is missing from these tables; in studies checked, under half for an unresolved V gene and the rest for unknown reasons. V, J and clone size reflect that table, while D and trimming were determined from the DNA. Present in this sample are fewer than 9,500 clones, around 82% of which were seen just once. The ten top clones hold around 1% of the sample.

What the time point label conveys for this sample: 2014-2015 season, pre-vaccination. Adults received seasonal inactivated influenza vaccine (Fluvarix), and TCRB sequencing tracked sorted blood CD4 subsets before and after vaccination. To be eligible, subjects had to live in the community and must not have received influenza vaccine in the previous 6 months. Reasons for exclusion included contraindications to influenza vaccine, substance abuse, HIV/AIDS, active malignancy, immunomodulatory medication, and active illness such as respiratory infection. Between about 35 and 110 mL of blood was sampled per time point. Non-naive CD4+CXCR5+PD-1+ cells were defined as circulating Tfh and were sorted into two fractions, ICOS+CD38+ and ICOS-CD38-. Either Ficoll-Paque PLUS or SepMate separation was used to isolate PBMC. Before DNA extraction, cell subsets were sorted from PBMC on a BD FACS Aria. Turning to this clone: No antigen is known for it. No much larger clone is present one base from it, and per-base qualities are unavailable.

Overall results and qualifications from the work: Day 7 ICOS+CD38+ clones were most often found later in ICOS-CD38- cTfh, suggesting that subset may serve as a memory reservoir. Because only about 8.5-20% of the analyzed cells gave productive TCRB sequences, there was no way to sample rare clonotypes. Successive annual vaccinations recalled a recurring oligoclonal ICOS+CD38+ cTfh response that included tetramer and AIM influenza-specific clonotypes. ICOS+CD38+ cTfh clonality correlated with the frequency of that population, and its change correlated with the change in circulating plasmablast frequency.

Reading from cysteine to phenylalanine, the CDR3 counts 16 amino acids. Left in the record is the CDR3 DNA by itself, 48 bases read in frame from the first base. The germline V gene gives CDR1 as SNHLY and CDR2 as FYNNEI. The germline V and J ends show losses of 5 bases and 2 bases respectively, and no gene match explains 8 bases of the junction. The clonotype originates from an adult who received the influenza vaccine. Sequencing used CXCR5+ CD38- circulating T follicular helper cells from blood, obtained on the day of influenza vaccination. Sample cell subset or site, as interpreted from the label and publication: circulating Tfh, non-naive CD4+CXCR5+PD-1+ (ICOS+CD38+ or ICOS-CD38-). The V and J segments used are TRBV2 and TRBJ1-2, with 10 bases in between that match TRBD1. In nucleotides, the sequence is TGTGCCAGCAGTTCGGGACAGGGGAGAACGAACTATGGCTACACCTTC. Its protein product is CASSSGQGRTNYGYTF.